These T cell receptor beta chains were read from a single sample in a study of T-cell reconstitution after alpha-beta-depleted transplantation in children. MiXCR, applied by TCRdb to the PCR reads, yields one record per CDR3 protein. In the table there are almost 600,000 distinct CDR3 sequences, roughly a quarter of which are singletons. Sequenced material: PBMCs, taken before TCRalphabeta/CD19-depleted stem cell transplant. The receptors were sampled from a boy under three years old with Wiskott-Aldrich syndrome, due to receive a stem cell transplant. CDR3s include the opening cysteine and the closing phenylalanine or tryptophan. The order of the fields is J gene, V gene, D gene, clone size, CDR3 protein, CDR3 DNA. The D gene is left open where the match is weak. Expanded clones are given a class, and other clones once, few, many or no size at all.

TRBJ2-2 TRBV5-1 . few CASSVGTNTGELFF TGCGCCAGCAGCGTCGGGACGAACACCGGGGAGCTGTTTTTT
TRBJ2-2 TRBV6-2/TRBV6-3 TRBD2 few CASSPFSGKNTGELFF TGTGCCAGCAGTCCCTTTAGCGGGAAAAACACCGGGGAGCTGTTTTTT
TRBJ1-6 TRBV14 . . CASSHSGGPLHF TGTGCCAGCAGCCACAGTGGTGGACCCCTCCACTTT
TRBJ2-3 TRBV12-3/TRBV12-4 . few CASSLTGWNTDTQYF TGTGCCAGCAGTTTAACGGGCTGGAACACAGATACGCAGTATTTT
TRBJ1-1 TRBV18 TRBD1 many CASSRQGGTEAFF TGTGCCAGCTCACGACAGGGCGGCACTGAAGCTTTCTTT
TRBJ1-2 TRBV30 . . CAGLQQLYGYTF TGTGCCGGCCTCCAACAGCTCTATGGCTACACCTTC
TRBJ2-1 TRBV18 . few CASSPPSQNEQFF TGTGCCAGCTCACCACCGTCTCAAAATGAGCAGTTCTTC
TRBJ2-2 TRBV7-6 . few CASSLFGNFLNTGELFF TGTGCCAGCAGCTTATTCGGGAATTTCCTGAACACCGGGGAGCTGTTTTTT
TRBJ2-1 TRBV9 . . CASSVAGDYNEHFF TGTGCCAGCAGCGTAGCGGGAGACTACAATGAGCACTTCTTC
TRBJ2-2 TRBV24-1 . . CATSPATDTGELFF TGTGCCACCAGCCCAGCGACAGACACCGGGGAGCTGTTTTTT
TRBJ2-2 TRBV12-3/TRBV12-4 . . CASSLLARSGTGELFF TGTGCCAGCAGTTTACTAGCGAGAAGTGGCACCGGGGAGCTGTTTTTT
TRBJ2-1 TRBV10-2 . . CASSPQGVYNEQFF TGCGCCAGCAGTCCCCAGGGCGTCTACAATGAGCAGTTCTTC
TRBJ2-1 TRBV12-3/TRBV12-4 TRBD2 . CASSPAWTSGSNEQFF TGTGCCAGCAGTCCCGCGTGGACTAGCGGGAGCAATGAGCAGTTCTTC
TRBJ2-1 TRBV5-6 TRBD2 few CASSSPGLAGSSYNEQFF TGTGCCAGCAGTTCCCCGGGACTAGCGGGAAGCTCCTACAATGAGCAGTTCTTC
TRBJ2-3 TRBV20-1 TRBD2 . CSAARLAGGFADTQYF TGCAGTGCTGCGAGACTAGCGGGAGGGTTTGCAGATACGCAGTATTTT
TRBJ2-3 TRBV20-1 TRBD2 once CSARGSTSGRVSDTQYF TGCAGTGCTAGAGGTTCAACTAGCGGGAGAGTGTCAGATACGCAGTATTTT
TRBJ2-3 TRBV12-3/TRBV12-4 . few CASRAQISTDTQYF TGTGCCAGCAGGGCCCAGATCTCCACAGATACGCAGTATTTT
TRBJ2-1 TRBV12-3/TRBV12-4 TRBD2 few CASSFGSGILNEQFF TGTGCCAGCAGTTTCGGTAGCGGGATTCTAAATGAGCAGTTCTTC
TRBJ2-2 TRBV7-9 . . CASSKTVYTGELFF TGTGCCAGCAGCAAGACAGTTTACACCGGGGAGCTGTTTTTT
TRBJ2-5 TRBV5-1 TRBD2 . CASRHGTSGSRHGETQYF TGCGCCAGCAGACACGGGACTAGCGGGAGTAGGCATGGAGAGACCCAGTACTTC
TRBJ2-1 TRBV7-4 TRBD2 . CASSLGAGKAYNEQFF TGTGCCAGCAGCTTAGGAGCGGGAAAGGCCTACAATGAGCAGTTCTTC
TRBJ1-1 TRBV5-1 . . CASSLSGIMNTEAFF TGCGCCAGCAGCTTATCGGGGATCATGAACACTGAAGCTTTCTTT
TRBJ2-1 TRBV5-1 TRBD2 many CASSLGERECNEQFF TGCGCCAGCAGCTTGGGGGAGCGGGAGTGCAATGAGCAGTTCTTC
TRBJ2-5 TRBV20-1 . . CSARDQRAGSLQETQYF TGCAGTGCTAGAGATCAACGGGCGGGCAGCCTCCAAGAGACCCAGTACTTC
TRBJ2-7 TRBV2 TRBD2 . CASTSGRTYEQYF TGTGCCAGCACTAGCGGGCGGACCTACGAGCAGTACTTC
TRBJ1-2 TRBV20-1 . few CSASHVQRGYGYTF TGCAGTGCTAGTCACGTCCAACGGGGCTATGGCTACACCTTC
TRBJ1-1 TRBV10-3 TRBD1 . CAISEPYTDRRAGAFF TGTGCCATCAGTGAGCCTTACACGGACAGGCGAGCGGGAGCTTTCTTT
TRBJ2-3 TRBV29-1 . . CSVRLAGTQYF TGCAGCGTTAGGCTAGCAGGCACGCAGTATTTT
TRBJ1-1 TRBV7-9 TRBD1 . CASTILGTGPTEAFF TGTGCCAGCACGATATTAGGGACAGGGCCCACTGAAGCTTTCTTT
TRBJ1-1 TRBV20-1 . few CSAEATGTEAFF TGCAGTGCCGAGGCCACGGGCACTGAAGCTTTCTTT
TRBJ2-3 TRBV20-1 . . CSASPGDVLDTQYF TGCAGTGCATCTCCGGGAGACGTCTTAGATACGCAGTATTTT
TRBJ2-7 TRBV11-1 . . CASSLKGHEQYF TGTGCCAGCAGCTTAAAGGGCCACGAGCAGTACTTC
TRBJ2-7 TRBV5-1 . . CASSLAYGTVYEQYF TGCGCCAGCAGCTTGGCATATGGGACCGTCTACGAGCAGTACTTC
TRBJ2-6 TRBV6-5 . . CASSYFQGSVLTF TGTGCCAGCAGTTACTTCCAGGGAAGCGTCCTGACTTTC
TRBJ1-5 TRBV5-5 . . CASSQYSVGSQPQHF TGTGCCAGCAGCCAATATTCGGTGGGATCCCAGCCCCAGCATTTT
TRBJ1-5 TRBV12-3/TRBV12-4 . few CASTNLNQPQHF TGTGCCAGCACCAACCTTAATCAGCCCCAGCATTTT
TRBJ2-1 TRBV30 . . CAWSEGGLGEQFF TGTGCCTGGAGTGAAGGGGGGCTCGGGGAGCAGTTCTTC
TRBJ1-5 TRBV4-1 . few CASSQGPGSNQPQHF TGCGCCAGCAGCCAAGGCCCCGGCAGCAATCAGCCCCAGCATTTT
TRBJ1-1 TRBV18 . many CASSRGNTEAFF TGTGCCAGCTCACGGGGGAACACTGAAGCTTTCTTT
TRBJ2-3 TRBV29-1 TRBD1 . CSVETTGVTDTQYF TGCAGCGTTGAAACGACAGGGGTGACAGATACGCAGTATTTT
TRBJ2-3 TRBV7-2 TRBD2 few CASSLWGLAGVLDTQYF TGTGCCAGCAGCTTATGGGGACTAGCGGGAGTTTTAGATACGCAGTATTTT
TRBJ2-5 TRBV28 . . CASSLGGVAQETQYF TGTGCCAGCAGTTTAGGGGGAGTGGCGCAAGAGACCCAGTACTTC
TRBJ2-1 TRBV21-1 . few CASSNRLAGARHNEQFF TGTGCCAGCAGCAACCGACTAGCGGGAGCCAGACACAATGAGCAGTTCTTC
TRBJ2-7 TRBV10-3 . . CAISASQSRYEQYF TGTGCCATCTCGGCGTCCCAGTCCCGTTACGAGCAGTACTTC
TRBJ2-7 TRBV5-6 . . CASSLPSANSYEQYF TGTGCCAGCAGCTTACCTTCAGCTAATTCCTACGAGCAGTACTTC
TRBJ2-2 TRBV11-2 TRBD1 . CASSPTSVGQGYTGELFF TGTGCCAGCAGCCCTACCTCCGTTGGACAGGGGTACACCGGGGAGCTGTTTTTT
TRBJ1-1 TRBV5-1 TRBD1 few CASSSAQGGTEAFF TGCGCCAGCAGCTCCGCACAGGGGGGCACTGAAGCTTTCTTT
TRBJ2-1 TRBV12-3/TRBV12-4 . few CASSPRGGGAFSYNEQFF TGTGCCAGCAGCCCTAGAGGGGGAGGGGCTTTCTCCTACAATGAGCAGTTCTTC